This TCR beta chain appears in the sequencing data of a study of persistence of HIV-infected CD4 T cells. Broader study findings: Proviral oligoclonality tracked with TCR oligoclonality within the same sorted cells. CMV- and Gag-responding cells had lower TCRbeta richness than CD3/CD28-responding cells.

The V end lost 3 bases, the J end lost 1 base, and 7 bases lay between the germline ends. CDR1 and CDR2 (germline): PRHDT, FYEKMQ (reference sequence). The CDR3 has 14 residues. The immunoSEQ assay was version 4, run in survey mode. Only in-frame clones appear in the TCRdb table, and some are missing; sequencing was by immunoSEQ multiplex PCR. The sample has around 32,000 clones; 70% are singletons. A note on this clone: Its antigen is unknown.

The stimulus was an HIV-1 Gag 15-mer peptide pool, about 1.1 ug/peptide/mL. CD4+ T cells upregulating both CD40 ligand and CD69 were sorted as responding cells. The receptor's source is an adult man with HIV who was CMV-seropositive. V is TRBV13 and J is TRBJ2-1; tentatively, D is TRBD2 (5 bases). The starting material was CD4+ T cells sorted from PBMCs after approximately 19-hour stimulation, obtained from a patient who received antiretroviral therapy. The DNA of the CDR3 is TGTGCCAGCAGCTTCACGGGGTCCTACAATGAGCAGTTCTTC. Amino acids: CASSFTGSYNEQFF. Drawing the rest from reference TRBV13 and TRBJ2-1, the complete variable domain is AAGVIQSPRHLIKEKRETATLKCYPIPRHDTVYWYQQGPGQDPQFLISFYEKMQSDKGSIPDRFSAQQFSDYHSELNMSSLELGDSALYFCASSFTGSYNEQFFGPGTRLTVL.